These T cell receptor beta chains were read from a single sample in a study of vaccination and CD4 T cells after COVID-19. For these receptors, no antigen is known. TCRdb passed the PCR reads through MiXCR, listing each CDR3 protein once. This sample has 25,000 to 30,000 distinct CDR3 sequences, with about 50% found just once. Sequences were derived from CD4+ T cells from blood, cultured in vitro, sampled before SARS-CoV-2 vaccination. These receptors all stem from a human donor who received a COVID-19 vaccine. Both conserved end residues are trimmed from each CDR3.

>TRBV12-3/TRBV12-4|TRBJ2-3
ASSLVAVGEIFATDTQY
>TRBV10-3|TRBJ1-1
AISEGRGHTEAF
>TRBV12-5|TRBJ2-3
ASGYGQGTDTQY
>TRBV27|TRBJ1-2
ASSFTGGIGGYT
>TRBV6-1|TRBJ1-2
ASSEGGQAYGYT
>TRBV30|TRBJ1-1
AWNLRGSEAF
>TRBV30|TRBJ1-4
AWSVGRVATNEKLF
>TRBV6-1|TRBJ1-5
ASSEQGAEPQH
>TRBV6-2/TRBV6-3|TRBJ1-2
ASSYPAGDGYGYT
>TRBV4-1|TRBJ2-5
ASSTGSTGYETQY
>TRBV15|TRBJ1-2
ATSRDGGYGYT
>TRBV20-1|TRBJ1-6
SARDRGQDSPLH
>TRBV7-8|TRBJ2-5
ASSLELQETQY
>TRBV24-1|TRBJ2-7
ATSDLLLPRWVYEQY
>TRBV12-3/TRBV12-4|TRBJ2-7
ASSTTSGRPHEQY
>TRBV5-1|TRBJ2-5
ASSLAPIGLVETQY
>TRBV6-1|TRBJ1-2
ASSSDRGYGYT
>TRBV2|TRBJ2-5
ASSPGTTLQETQY
>TRBV18|TRBJ2-3
ASSPLTSGGANGDTQY
>TRBV7-2|TRBJ1-1
ASSPREEGFYEAF
>TRBV24-1|TRBJ2-1
ATSDFGGANEQF
>TRBV25-1|TRBJ1-2
ASRGTGARNYGYT
>TRBV2|TRBJ2-1
ASARGQGFNNEQF
>TRBV20-1|TRBJ1-1
SARKPDQGLSTEAF
>TRBV6-4|TRBJ1-1
ASSEEDGGTEAF
>TRBV7-2|TRBJ2-3
ASSSRRGRDTQY
>TRBV11-3|TRBJ1-2
ASSTFGAGGYGYT
>TRBV10-3|TRBJ2-6
AQGTEVSGANVLT
>TRBV6-1|TRBJ1-2
ASSLRTGPNPYGYT
>TRBV7-9|TRBJ2-1
ASSTISSGNEQF
>TRBV24-1|TRBJ2-3
ATSDPGTSVADTQY
>TRBV6-1|TRBJ2-3
ASSRSPGRTSGGRSTDTQY
>TRBV5-4|TRBJ1-1
ASSLESSGNTEAF
>TRBV20-1|TRBJ2-2
SARGMTVNTGELF
>TRBV12-3/TRBV12-4|TRBJ1-2
ASSLGGARGYT
>TRBV18|TRBJ1-1
ASSPITGTGEAF
>TRBV30|TRBJ1-2
AWSRDRGNYGYT
>TRBV20-1|TRBJ2-3
SARRLAGGTDTQY
>TRBV12-3/TRBV12-4|TRBJ2-7
ASRSGQGSYEQY
>TRBV24-1|TRBJ2-1
ATASYNEQF
>TRBV5-4|TRBJ2-2
ASSLFRGAVPGELF
>TRBV6-5|TRBJ2-1
ASSLQIPGAFSYNEQF
>TRBV3-1|TRBJ1-2
ASSQGAGGDGYT
>TRBV25-1|TRBJ2-5
ASSRQGGGQETQY
>TRBV2|TRBJ2-6
ASVRAGASGANVLT
>TRBV27|TRBJ1-6
ASSQGDWTYNSPLH
>TRBV3-1|TRBJ1-6
ASSQDTGLNSPLH
>TRBV5-1|TRBJ1-2
ASSLARGPVSYYGYT
>TRBV3-1|TRBJ1-2
ASSLRAGSNYGYT
>TRBV15|TRBJ2-7
ATSKSGQDIDEQY
>TRBV19|TRBJ1-4
ASSILGQTDEKLF
>TRBV2|TRBJ2-7
ASNRDGLYEQY
>TRBV3-1|TRBJ2-2
ASTLGGIGELF
>TRBV24-1|TRBJ2-7
ATSGGQSYEQY